This T cell receptor beta chain was identified during a study of blood T cell repertoires in COVID-19. Study in general: Samples taken during acute and convalescent COVID-19 were collected in the United States, Italy and Spain.

The junction had 7 bases not matched to a gene; V was cut back by 6 bases and J by 2 bases. The CDR3 is made up of 15 amino acids. From germline, CDR1 is MNHEY and CDR2 SVGEGT. Profiling relied on immunoSEQ multiplex PCR, and the TCRdb table lists in-frame clones only, not all of them. The data contain 70,000 or so clones, 80% of them seen just once; the ten biggest clones take up roughly 13%. The clonotype originates from a man aged 50-60 years with COVID-19, enrolled during active disease. The specimen sequenced was peripheral blood. The chain uses TRBV6-2 or TRBV6-3 and TRBJ1-5, with 7 bases that match TRBD1. Here the CDR3 DNA reads TGTGCCAGCAGCCCACAGGGGATGGGCAATCAGCCCCAGCATTTT. This translates into CASSPQGMGNQPQHF.